This T cell receptor (beta chain) originates from a study of spatial heterogeneity in lung cancer. Study-wide context: Consistent detection of more beta-chain than alpha-chain sequences was observed.

Time point noted: sample taken at primary tumor resection. Without sorting, whole RNA was sequenced from tumor, nontumor lung or frozen PBMC. On each TCR cDNA molecule, a unique molecular identifier was present. TCRdb recomputed calls from the 5' RACE reads with MiXCR, one row per CDR3 protein. Among about 44,000 distinct CDR3 sequences, 12% to 15% were seen once, and the ten largest hold 50% to 65%. Per the germline V gene, CDR1 is DFQATT and CDR2 is SNEGSKA (reference sequence). This CDR3 spans 12 amino acids. This clonotype appeared a few times. Sequencing was performed on PBMCs, taken at surgery. This sequence originates from a male donor with early-stage non-small cell lung cancer. V gene TRBV20-1 combines with J gene TRBJ2-7; D might be TRBD2 (5 bases). The CDR3 DNA is TGCAGCGGGGAAGGACCTTCCTACGAGCAGTACTTC. It yields the protein CSGEGPSYEQYF.